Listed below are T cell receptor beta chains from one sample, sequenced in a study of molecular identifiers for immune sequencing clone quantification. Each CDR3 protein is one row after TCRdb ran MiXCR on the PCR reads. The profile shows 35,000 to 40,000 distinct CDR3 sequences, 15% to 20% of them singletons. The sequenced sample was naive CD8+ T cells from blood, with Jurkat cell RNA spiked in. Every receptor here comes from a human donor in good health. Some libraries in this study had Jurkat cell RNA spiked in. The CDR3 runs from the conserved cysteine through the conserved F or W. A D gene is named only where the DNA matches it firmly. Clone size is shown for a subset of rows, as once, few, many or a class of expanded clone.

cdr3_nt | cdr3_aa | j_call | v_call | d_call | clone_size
TGTGCCAGCAGCCCCGACCCTCCCAACGAGCAGTACTTC | CASSPDPPNEQYF | TRBJ2-7 | TRBV27 | NA | once
TGTGCCAGCAGTTTGGGTAGGGCCTACGGGCAGTACTTC | CASSLGRAYGQYF | TRBJ2-7 | TRBV27 | NA | NA
TGCAGTGCCGGAACAGGGGTTGGTGCCGGGGAGCTGTTTTTT | CSAGTGVGAGELFF | TRBJ2-2 | TRBV20-1 | TRBD1 | many
TGCGCCAGCAGCTATTCGGGACAGATGAACACTGAAGCTTTCTTT | CASSYSGQMNTEAFF | TRBJ1-1 | TRBV5-1 | TRBD1 | many
TGTGCCAGCAGTTACGGCAGGGGGCCAGATACGCAGTATTTT | CASSYGRGPDTQYF | TRBJ2-3 | TRBV6-2/TRBV6-3 | TRBD1 | many
TGCAGTGCTAGGGACAGGGTTGGGGTGCACACTGAAGCTTTCTTT | CSARDRVGVHTEAFF | TRBJ1-1 | TRBV20-1 | TRBD1 | many
TGCGCCAGCAGCGCAACAGGGTTGTCCTACAATGAGCAGTTCTTC | CASSATGLSYNEQFF | TRBJ2-1 | TRBV4-3 | NA | many
TGTGCCAGCACCCTAGCGTCGGGGGTAGCGGGGGTCCACGAGGCCAATGAGCAGTTCTTC | CASTLASGVAGVHEANEQFF | TRBJ2-1 | TRBV6-2/TRBV6-3 | TRBD2 | many
TGTGCCAGCAGTCCGCGGGACAGAATCATGTTTTTT | CASSPRDRIMFF | TRBJ1-4 | TRBV28 | TRBD1 | many
TGCAGCGTTGAGCCCGGGACAGGGATCCCCGGGGAGCTGTTTTTT | CSVEPGTGIPGELFF | TRBJ2-2 | TRBV29-1 | TRBD1 | many
TGCGCCAGCAGCCAAGACTATTCTACAGGGGGCTATGGCTACACCTTC | CASSQDYSTGGYGYTF | TRBJ1-2 | TRBV4-3 | TRBD1 | NA
TGTGCCAGCAGCCAAGCCCTAGCGGATACGCAGTATTTT | CASSQALADTQYF | TRBJ2-3 | TRBV4-2 | NA | medium-sized
TGTGCCAGTAGAAGCGGGAGGGATGATACGCAGTATTTT | CASRSGRDDTQYF | TRBJ2-3 | TRBV19 | TRBD2 | many
TGCAGCGTTGAAGAGTGGGGGGGAGTTGATGATGAGCAGTTCTTC | CSVEEWGGVDDEQFF | TRBJ2-1 | TRBV29-1 | TRBD2 | many
TGTGCCAGCAGCTTAAGTACGTTGGGGACTAGCGATTTTCTGGCAGATACGCAGTATTTT | CASSLSTLGTSDFLADTQYF | TRBJ2-3 | TRBV7-9 | TRBD2 | many
TGTGCCAGCAGTTTGGCCACCACTAGCACAGATACGCAGTATTTT | CASSLATTSTDTQYF | TRBJ2-3 | TRBV27 | NA | many
TGCAGTGCCGATACTAGCGAAACACAAGAGACCCAGTACTTC | CSADTSETQETQYF | TRBJ2-5 | TRBV20-1 | TRBD2 | many
TGCGCCAGCAGTGAACGAACGGGACAGGGGATTAACTATGGCTACACCTTC | CASSERTGQGINYGYTF | TRBJ1-2 | TRBV10-2 | TRBD1 | many
TGTGCCAGCAGTTACCACAAGACAGGGACCGAAGCTTTCTTT | CASSYHKTGTEAFF | TRBJ1-1 | TRBV6-5 | TRBD1 | many
TGCGCCAGCAGCCAAACGGGACAGGGCGAGCCCCAGCATTTT | CASSQTGQGEPQHF | TRBJ1-5 | TRBV4-3 | TRBD1 | many
TGTGCCAGCAGTTTAGGTTGGGGCACAGATACGCAGTATTTT | CASSLGWGTDTQYF | TRBJ2-3 | TRBV28 | NA | few
TGTGCCAGCAGCCATGAAGGGACAGGCGCAGATACGCAGTATTTT | CASSHEGTGADTQYF | TRBJ2-3 | TRBV3-1 | TRBD1 | once
TGTGCCAGCAGTGGACTAGCGGGACTTGCAGATACGCAGTATTTT | CASSGLAGLADTQYF | TRBJ2-3 | TRBV6-1 | TRBD2 | many
TGCGCCAGCAGCCAAGAAGTTTACACTGAAGCTTTCTTT | CASSQEVYTEAFF | TRBJ1-1 | TRBV4-1 | NA | many
TGCGCCAGCAGCCAAGGAAGGGGGGGAGGGACTGAAGCTTTCTTT | CASSQGRGGGTEAFF | TRBJ1-1 | TRBV4-3 | NA | many
TGTGCCAGCATTGACAGGGGTATCACTGAAGCTTTCTTT | CASIDRGITEAFF | TRBJ1-1 | TRBV6-2/TRBV6-3 | TRBD1 | NA
TGTGCCAGCGGTGCGCGGGACAGGGCGCAAGAGACCCAGCACTTC | CASGARDRAQETQHF | TRBJ2-5 | TRBV2 | TRBD1 | NA
TGTGCCAGCCTGGACAGGTTGGGAGAGCAGTACTTC | CASLDRLGEQYF | TRBJ2-7 | TRBV7-2 | TRBD1 | many
TGTGCCAGCAGCTTAGGGGCAGGGAGCGGCAAAAACATTCAGTACTTC | CASSLGAGSGKNIQYF | TRBJ2-4 | TRBV7-2 | NA | many
TGCGCCAGCAGCCAAGATCGACAGGGGGCGGGGGAGCAGTACTTC | CASSQDRQGAGEQYF | TRBJ2-7 | TRBV4-3 | TRBD1 | NA
TGTGCCAGCAGCGCCGGGACAGGGGGACTTGAAGCTTTCTTT | CASSAGTGGLEAFF | TRBJ1-1 | TRBV5-4 | TRBD1 | many
TGTGCCAGCAGCGTTCAGGACCTTAACTATGGCTACACCTTC | CASSVQDLNYGYTF | TRBJ1-2 | TRBV9 | NA | NA
TGTGCCAGCAGTGAATCAGGGACTAGCGGGAGAAATTGGTACTTC | CASSESGTSGRNWYF | TRBJ2-7 | TRBV25-1 | TRBD2 | few
TGTGCCAGCAGATACAACCGGGACAGGGGGACCCTCAGCCGTTACAATGAGCAGTTCTTC | CASRYNRDRGTLSRYNEQFF | TRBJ2-1 | TRBV2 | TRBD1 | few
TGTGCCAGCAGCCAATTCTGGGGTTCGGAAGCTTTCTTT | CASSQFWGSEAFF | TRBJ1-1 | TRBV4-2 | NA | many
TGTGCCAGCAGGACTCCGGGGGAGCAGTACTTC | CASRTPGEQYF | TRBJ2-7 | TRBV6-2/TRBV6-3 | NA | many
TGTGCCAGCAGTTCCCTCGACACTGAAAAACTGTTTTTT | CASSSLDTEKLFF | TRBJ1-4 | TRBV6-6 | NA | many
TGTGCCAGTAGTATTGGGGAAGCCAAAAACATTCAGTACTTC | CASSIGEAKNIQYF | TRBJ2-4 | TRBV19 | NA | many
TGCAGCGTTGAAGATTTGAGGCGGAGTGGCGGGCAGTACTTC | CSVEDLRRSGGQYF | TRBJ2-7 | TRBV29-1 | NA | NA
TGTGCCAGCAGCTCTGGACAGGACTACGAGCAGTACTTC | CASSSGQDYEQYF | TRBJ2-7 | TRBV7-9 | TRBD1 | many
TGTGCCAGCAGCCCAACAGGGGGGGAGACCCAGTACTTC | CASSPTGGETQYF | TRBJ2-5 | TRBV7-9 | TRBD1 | many
TGCGCCAGCAGTCAATCGTCCCGGGGGTGCACTGAAGCTTTCTTT | CASSQSSRGCTEAFF | TRBJ1-1 | TRBV23-1 | NA | many
TGTGCCAGCTCACCTGTCGGCCCCCCGAGCTCCTACGAGCAGTACTTC | CASSPVGPPSSYEQYF | TRBJ2-7 | TRBV18 | NA | many
TGTGCCAGCAGCTTTAGCGGCTCCTACGAGCAGTACTTC | CASSFSGSYEQYF | TRBJ2-7 | TRBV7-6 | NA | NA
TGTGCCAGCAGTTTAGGTCAGAGGAACACTGAAGCTTTCTTT | CASSLGQRNTEAFF | TRBJ1-1 | TRBV12-3/TRBV12-4 | NA | many
TGTGCCAGCACCGATTATGGACAGGGGGATCAGTATTTT | CASTDYGQGDQYF | TRBJ2-3 | TRBV6-2/TRBV6-3 | TRBD1 | few
TGCGCCAGCAGCATAAACAGGGGTCGGGGTATCTCCGGGGAGCTGTTTTTT | CASSINRGRGISGELFF | TRBJ2-2 | TRBV4-3 | TRBD1 | many
TGTGCCAGCAGCCAAGCGGCTAGCGGGAGTATGACAGATACGCAGTATTTT | CASSQAASGSMTDTQYF | TRBJ2-3 | TRBV3-1 | TRBD2 | few
TGTGCCAGCAGCTTAGCGCTTTGGGATACCACAGATACGCAGTATTTT | CASSLALWDTTDTQYF | TRBJ2-3 | TRBV7-6 | NA | medium-sized
TGTGCCAGCAGCTTAGCGTGGGGACGGGCCGAAGAGCTGTTTTTT | CASSLAWGRAEELFF | TRBJ2-2 | TRBV7-8 | NA | few
TGTGCCAGCAGCTTAGGGGTTCAAGAGACCCAGTACTTC | CASSLGVQETQYF | TRBJ2-5 | TRBV13 | NA | few
TGTGCCAGCAACCCCGACAGGGGGTACGAGACCCAGTACTTC | CASNPDRGYETQYF | TRBJ2-5 | TRBV7-9 | TRBD1 | many
TGTGCCTGGAGTTCACTGGGGGGTAATGAGCAGTTCTTC | CAWSSLGGNEQFF | TRBJ2-1 | TRBV30 | NA | NA